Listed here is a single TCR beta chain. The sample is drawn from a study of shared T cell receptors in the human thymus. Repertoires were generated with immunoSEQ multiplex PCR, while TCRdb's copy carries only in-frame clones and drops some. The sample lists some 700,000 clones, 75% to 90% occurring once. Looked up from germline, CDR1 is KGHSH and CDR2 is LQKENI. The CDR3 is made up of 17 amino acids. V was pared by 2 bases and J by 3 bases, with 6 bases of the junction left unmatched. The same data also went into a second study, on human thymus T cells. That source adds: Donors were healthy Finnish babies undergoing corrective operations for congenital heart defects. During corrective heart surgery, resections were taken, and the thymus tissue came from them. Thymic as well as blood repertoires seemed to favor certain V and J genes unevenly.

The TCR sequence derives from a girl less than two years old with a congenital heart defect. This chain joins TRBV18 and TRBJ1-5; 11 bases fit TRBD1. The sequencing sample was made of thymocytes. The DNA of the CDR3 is TGTGCCAGCTCACCATCCCCGGGACAGGGGGACAATCAGCCCCAGCATTTT. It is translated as CASSPSPGQGDNQPQHF.